This TCR beta chain is drawn from a study of blood T cell repertoires in COVID-19. For the study at large: Acute and convalescent COVID-19 specimens originated in the United States, Italy and Spain.

Per the study methods: From reference gene primer amplification, estimates of nucleated cell counts were derived. Profiling relied on immunoSEQ multiplex PCR, and the TCRdb table lists in-frame clones only, not all of them. V, J and clone size are taken as reported in that table, and D and trimming were inferred from the DNA itself. The table includes about 120,000 clones, roughly 83% detected once. Germline values: CDR1 SGHTA, CDR2 FQGNSA. The CDR3 consists of 14 residues. The junction had 5 bases not matched to a gene; V was cut back by 5 bases and J by 4 bases. This clone was picked up one time. Material for sequencing was peripheral blood. The chain recombines TRBV7-2 with TRBJ2-7; 10 bases fit TRBD2. The TCR was taken from a woman of 80 years or more with acute or convalescent COVID-19. The CDR3 DNA follows: TGTGCCAGCAGCCCGGGACTAGCGAGTTACGAGCAGTACTTC. Its protein is CASSPGLASYEQYF.